These 18 T cell receptor beta chains came from one sample sequenced in a study of cytomegalovirus exposure and HLA in healthy donors. Primers for the PCR totalled 60 Vbeta and 13 Jbeta. Generated by immunoSEQ multiplex PCR, the TCRdb table keeps only in-frame clones and is missing some. The repertoire holds roughly 120,000 clones, more than 65% seen once, with approximately 5.6% in the top ten. Sequenced input: PBMCs. The receptor source for this set is a man aged 25-45 years in good health and CMV-seropositive.

The CDR3 reads CAISDPGNIYYGYTF. The DNA for the CDR3 is TGTGCCATCAGTGACCCCGGGAACATTTACTATGGCTACACCTTC. The rearrangement joins TRBV10-3 to TRBJ1-2; no firm D call. Trimming took off 3 bases at V and 3 bases at J, with 14 bases between the two ends. Germline-derived CDR1 and CDR2 are ENHRY and SYGVKD. The CDR3 runs to 15 residues.

The chain has TRBV6-1 and TRBJ2-5; 8 bases line up with TRBD2. There are 15 residues in the CDR3. Looked up from germline, CDR1 is MNHNS and CDR2 is SASEGT. The V and J ends lost 1 base and 4 bases, in that order; junction bases with no gene match: 5. CDR3 sequence (DNA): TGTGCCAGCAGTGAAGACGGGAGGGCCGGAGAGACCCAGTACTTC. Its translation is CASSEDGRAGETQYF.

This clone is a singleton in its sample. This chain links TRBV7-2 with TRBJ1-2; tentative D call: TRBD1 (5 bases). Germline V lookup: CDR1 SGHTA, CDR2 FQGNSA. The CDR3 spans 14 residues. The V end was cut by 0 bases, the J end by 3 bases, with 8 bases between. DNA of the CDR3: TGTGCCAGCAGCTTAGCGGGGCATTACTATGGCTACACCTTC. It encodes CASSLAGHYYGYTF. Variable domain in full (rest from reference TRBV7-2 and TRBJ1-2): GAGVSQSPSNKVTEKGKDVELRCDPISGHTALYWYRQSLGQGLEFLIYFQGNSAPDKSGLPSDRFSAERTGGSVSTLTIQRTQQEDSAVYLCASSLAGHYYGYTFGSGTRLTVV.

The chain recombines TRBV30 with TRBJ2-4, with TRBD2 identical over 9 bases. Trimming took 0 bases from V and 1 from J; bases not matched to a gene: 13. Germline CDR1 reads GTSNPN; CDR2 reads SVGIG (reference sequence). This CDR3 is built from 19 residues. The CDR3 DNA reads as TGTGCCTGGAGTGTACAAGCGACTGCGCGGGGGGGGGCCAAAAACATTCAGTACTTC. This gives the protein CAWSVQATARGGAKNIQYF.

This sequence joins TRBV11-2 and TRBJ1-2; TRBD1 matches 7 bases. In germline, CDR1 is SGHAT, CDR2 FQNNGV. This CDR3 has 16 amino acids. Trimming removed 6 bases from V and 5 bases from J; junction bases left unmatched: 15. The DNA of the CDR3 is TGTGCCAGCAGACACGTCCGGGGCCCGGACAGGTATGGCTACACCTTC. As protein: CASRHVRGPDRYGYTF.

The chain has TRBV4-2 and TRBJ2-7; tentative D call: TRBD1 (6 bases). Germline loops: CDR1 LGHNA, CDR2 YNFKEQ. CDR3 length: 19 residues. Trimming took 2 bases from V and 0 from J, leaving 23 bases between them. Written as DNA, the CDR3 is TGTGCCAGCAGCCAAACAAACTTAGTAACAGGGCTTTTCTCCTACGAGCAGTACTTC. It translates to CASSQTNLVTGLFSYEQYF.

This clone has a single count. The chain employs TRBV5-1 and TRBJ2-5; 10 positions agree with TRBD1. The J segment lost 5 bases and the V segment lost 4 bases, leaving 8 bases of the junction unmatched. This CDR3 spans 15 amino acids. Germline CDR1 is SGHRS and CDR2 is YFSETQ. CDR3 nucleotide sequence: TGCGCCAGCAGCCCCGGGACAGGGGTATCCGAGACCCAGTACTTC. As protein: CASSPGTGVSETQYF.

In its sample, this clone was seen a few times. This chain joins TRBV5-6 and TRBJ1-1, with a possible D match to TRBD1 (6 bases). Germline V gene lookup returns CDR1 SGHDT and CDR2 YYEEEE. This CDR3 contains 14 residues. Deletions cut 4 bases from V and 5 bases from J, with 15 bases between. The CDR3 region is CASSNTRGWTEAFF. As DNA, the CDR3 is TGTGCCAGCAGCAATACCAGGGGATGGACTGAAGCTTTCTTT.

The V call is TRBV10-3, the J call TRBJ1-3, with D possibly TRBD1 on 6 matching bases. Trimming pared 3 bases from V and 3 bases from J, leaving 18 bases between. The length of the CDR3 is 17 residues. Germline lookup yields CDR1 ENHRY and CDR2 SYGVKD. The CDR3 bases are TGTGCCATCAGTGATCGGGGGGGGGCTCTTCTTGGAAACACCATATATTTT. Residues: CAISDRGGALLGNTIYF.

CDR3 protein: CASSLSRGAYEQYF. The CDR3, as DNA: TGTGCCAGCAGCTTAAGTCGGGGGGCCTACGAGCAGTACTTC. V is TRBV7-2 and J is TRBJ2-7, with 7 positions matching TRBD2. Germline V CDR1 and CDR2: SGHTA, FQGNSA. The CDR3 spans 14 residues. V lost 2 bases and J lost 2; bases outside the gene matches: 3.

V is TRBV7-2 and J is TRBJ2-3, with a possible D match to TRBD2 (5 bases). The V and J ends lost 4 bases and 0 bases respectively, with 11 bases between them. CDR1 SGHTA and CDR2 FQGNSA come from the germline V gene. CDR3 length: 15 amino acids. In DNA, the CDR3 is TGTGCCAGCAGCTCCAGCGGCCTTAGCACAGATACGCAGTATTTT. It encodes CASSSSGLSTDTQYF.

Here the CDR3 reads CASSDTQDTVNEKLFF. DNA for the CDR3: TGTGCCAGCAGTGATACTCAGGACACCGTTAATGAAAAACTGTTTTTT. The chain uses TRBV25-1 and TRBJ1-4; a possible D gene is TRBD1 (5 bases). Germline V gene sequence: CDR1 MGHDK, CDR2 SYGVNS. This CDR3 region has 16 residues. The V end was cut by 3 bases, the J end by 4 bases, with 15 bases between.

V and J are TRBV28 and TRBJ2-3, with 12 nucleotides matching TRBD2. This CDR3 has 16 amino acids. V trimming: 6 bases; J trimming: 1 base; junction bases outside the gene matches: 5. Germline assignment: CDR1 MDHEN and CDR2 SYDVKM. CDR3 in DNA: TGTGCCAGCAGCCGCCGACTAGCGGGGGGCACAGATACGCAGTATTTT. Translation gives CASSRRLAGGTDTQYF.

The genes are TRBV4-2 and TRBJ2-5; maybe TRBD2 (7 bases). The end of the DNA aligns better with TRBJ2-7, so the J call may be wrong. Germline V CDR1 and CDR2: LGHNA, YNFKEQ. The CDR3 contains 15 residues. The CDR3 bases are TGTGCCAGCAGCCAAGGAGGGGGGGCCCTCTACGAGCAGTACTTC. Its protein product is CASSQGGGALYEQYF.

V and J are TRBV9 and TRBJ1-6; a possible D gene is TRBD1 (6 bases). CDR3 length equals 19 residues. Germline-derived CDR1 and CDR2 are SGDLS and YYNGEE. V dropped 4 bases and J dropped 8 bases, with 28 bases sitting between them. CDR3: CASSPRGAPAIGEDSPLHF. The CDR3 nucleotides read TGTGCCAGCAGCCCCCGGGGGGCTCCCGCAATTGGCGAGGATTCACCCCTCCACTTT.

The chain is built from TRBV29-1 and TRBJ2-3; 7 bases are a match to TRBD1. CDR3 length equals 13 residues. CDR1 is SQVTM, CDR2 ANQGSEA, per germline. Germline trimming cut 6 bases from V and 3 bases from J; bases unmatched to any gene: 6. The CDR3 sequence: CSVPPGGTDTQYF. Written as DNA, the CDR3 is TGCAGCGTCCCACCAGGGGGTACAGATACGCAGTATTTT.

This chain connects TRBV2 to TRBJ2-3; 15 nucleotides line up with TRBD2. The CDR3 extends over 16 amino acids. Losses at the gene ends were 5 bases for V and 6 bases for J; bases not matched to a gene: 6. The germline gives CDR1 SNHLY, CDR2 FYNNEI. The CDR3 region is CASSPGLAGGGDTQYF. CDR3 DNA sequence: TGTGCCAGCAGTCCGGGACTAGCGGGGGGCGGGGATACGCAGTATTTT.

CDR3 nucleotide sequence: TGTGCCAGCAGTTACTCCGGGACAGCGAACACTGAAGCTTTCTTT. It encodes CASSYSGTANTEAFF. The V and J genes are TRBV6-6 and TRBJ1-1; 7 nucleotides line up with TRBD1. Germline CDR1 and CDR2: MNHNY and SVGAGI (reference sequence). V trimming: 0 bases; J trimming: 1 base; junction bases outside the gene matches: 2. The CDR3 totals 15 residues.